Listed below are T cell receptor beta chains from one sample, sequenced in a study of T cell clonotyping in hematopoietic cell transplantation. TCRdb's copy holds only in-frame clones and misses some; the assay was immunoSEQ multiplex PCR. The sample holds fewer than 80,000 clones, around 94% seen once. The sequencing sample was made of peripheral blood mononuclear cells. The receptors stem from a man aged 45-60 years in good health. Some clones in this sample may be carry-over from other donors' samples. The CDR3 runs from the conserved cysteine through the conserved F or W. The order of the fields is V gene, D gene, J gene, clone size, CDR3 protein, CDR3 DNA. D genes are given only for firm matches. Size is stated for part of the rows, as once, few or many counts, or as a class when the clone is expanded.

>TRBV6-5|-|TRBJ1-1|-
CASSYSIARVNTEAFF
TGTGCCAGCAGTTACTCGATAGCCAGGGTGAACACTGAAGCTTTCTTT
>TRBV4-1|TRBD2|TRBJ2-5|few
CASSQPTLAGSGETQYF
TGCGCCAGCAGCCAACCTACCCTAGCGGGGTCCGGGGAGACCCAGTACTTC
>TRBV6-1|-|TRBJ1-5|-
CASSVSRDNQPQHF
TGTGCCAGCAGTGTATCCAGGGACAATCAGCCCCAGCATTTT
>TRBV28|-|TRBJ2-1|-
CASSLLGSYNEQFF
TGTGCCAGCAGTTTATTAGGCAGCTACAATGAGCAGTTCTTC
>TRBV28|-|TRBJ2-2|-
CASSFRQSANTGELFF
TGTGCCAGCAGCTTCCGACAGTCCGCGAACACCGGGGAGCTGTTTTTT
>TRBV5-1|TRBD2|TRBJ2-5|-
CASSSPRLAVRVETQYF
TGCGCCAGCAGCTCCCCCCGACTAGCGGTAAGGGTAGAGACCCAGTACTTC
>TRBV5-1|-|TRBJ1-4|-
CASSLGGAGEKLFF
TGCGCCAGCAGCTTGGGTGGGGCGGGTGAAAAACTGTTTTTT
>TRBV29-1|TRBD2|TRBJ2-5|-
CSVRSGGETQYF
TGCAGCGTTCGTAGCGGGGGGGAGACCCAGTACTTC
>TRBV18|-|TRBJ2-7|-
CASSPGSGEWGEQYF
TGTGCCAGCTCGCCCGGGAGTGGAGAGTGGGGCGAGCAGTACTTC
>TRBV7-8|-|TRBJ2-7|-
CASSSRLDREQYF
TGTGCCAGCAGCTCCCGACTAGATCGCGAGCAGTACTTC
>TRBV5-6|-|TRBJ1-1|-
CASNPVGTPGTEAFF
TGTGCCAGCAACCCAGTGGGGACACCAGGCACTGAAGCTTTCTTT
>TRBV7-3|-|TRBJ2-1|-
CASSPNPGRRFNEQFF
TGTGCCAGCAGCCCTAATCCGGGACGGCGCTTCAATGAGCAGTTCTTC
>TRBV27|TRBD2|TRBJ2-2|-
CASSFGRGYTGELFF
TGTGCCAGCAGTTTCGGGAGGGGGTACACCGGGGAGCTGTTTTTT
>TRBV7-2|-|TRBJ2-3|-
CASRGWTDTQYF
TGTGCCTCCCGCGGCTGGACAGATACGCAGTATTTT
>TRBV6-6|TRBD1|TRBJ1-1|-
CASSTQGAAEAFF
TGTGCCAGCAGTACGCAGGGGGCGGCTGAAGCTTTCTTT
>TRBV5-6|-|TRBJ2-6|-
CASSSVGSGANVLTF
TGTGCCAGCAGCTCTGTAGGCTCTGGGGCCAACGTCCTGACTTTC
>TRBV19|-|TRBJ2-3|few
CASSGAGQRTDTQYF
TGTGCCAGTTCCGGGGCAGGTCAACGCACAGATACGCAGTATTTT
>TRBV5-6|TRBD1|TRBJ1-5|-
CASSSRERDRFNQPQHF
TGTGCCAGCAGCTCCAGAGAGCGGGACAGGTTCAATCAGCCCCAGCATTTT
>TRBV6-1|-|TRBJ1-3|-
CASSATAYSGNTIYF
TGTGCCAGCAGTGCCACAGCTTACTCTGGAAACACCATATATTTT
>TRBV6-1|-|TRBJ1-5|-
CASSGEWGMGQPQHF
TGTGCCAGCAGTGGGGAGTGGGGTATGGGTCAGCCCCAGCATTTT